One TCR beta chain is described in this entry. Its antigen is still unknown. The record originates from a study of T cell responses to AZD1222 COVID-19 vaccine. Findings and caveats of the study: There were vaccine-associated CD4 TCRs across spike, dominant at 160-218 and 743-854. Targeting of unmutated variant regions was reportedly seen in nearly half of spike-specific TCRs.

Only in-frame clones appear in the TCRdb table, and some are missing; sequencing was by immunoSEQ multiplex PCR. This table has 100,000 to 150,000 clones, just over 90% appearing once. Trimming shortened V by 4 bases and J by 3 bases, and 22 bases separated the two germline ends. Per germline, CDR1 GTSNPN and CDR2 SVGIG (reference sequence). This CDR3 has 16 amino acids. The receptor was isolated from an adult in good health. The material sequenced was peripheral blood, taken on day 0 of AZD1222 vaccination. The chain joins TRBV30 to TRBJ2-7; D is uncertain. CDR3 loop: CAWNKLLGSGGYEQYF. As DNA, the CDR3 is TGTGCCTGGAATAAGTTGCTGGGTTCAGGTGGCTACGAGCAGTACTTC.